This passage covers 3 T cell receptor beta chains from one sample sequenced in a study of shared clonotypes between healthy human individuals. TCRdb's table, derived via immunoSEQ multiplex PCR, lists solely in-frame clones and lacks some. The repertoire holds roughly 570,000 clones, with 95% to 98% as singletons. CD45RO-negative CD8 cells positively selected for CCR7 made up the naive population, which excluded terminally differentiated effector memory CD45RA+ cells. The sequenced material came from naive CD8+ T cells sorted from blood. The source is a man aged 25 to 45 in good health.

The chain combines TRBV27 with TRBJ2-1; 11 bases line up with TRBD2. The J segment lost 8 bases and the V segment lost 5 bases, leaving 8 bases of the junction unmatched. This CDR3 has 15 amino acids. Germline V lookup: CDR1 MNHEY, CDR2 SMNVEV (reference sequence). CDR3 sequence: CASSIAGGPAYEQFF. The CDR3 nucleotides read TGTGCCAGCAGTATAGCGGGAGGGCCAGCTTATGAGCAGTTCTTC.

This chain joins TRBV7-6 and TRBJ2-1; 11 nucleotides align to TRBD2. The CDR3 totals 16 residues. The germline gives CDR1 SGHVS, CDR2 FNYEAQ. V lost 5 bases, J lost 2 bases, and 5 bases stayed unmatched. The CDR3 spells CASSSKLAGAYNEQFF. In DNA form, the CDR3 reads TGTGCCAGCAGCAGCAAACTAGCGGGAGCCTACAATGAGCAGTTCTTC.

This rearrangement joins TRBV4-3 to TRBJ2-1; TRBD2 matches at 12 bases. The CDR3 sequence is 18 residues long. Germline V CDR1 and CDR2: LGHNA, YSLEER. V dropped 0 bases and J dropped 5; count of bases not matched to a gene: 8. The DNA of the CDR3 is TGCGCCAGCAGCCAAGACATACTAGCGGGAGGTCACGACAATGAGCAGTTCTTC. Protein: CASSQDILAGGHDNEQFF.